Listed here are 29 T cell receptor beta chains from one sample, sequenced in a study of T cells in Graves' hyperthyroidism and ophthalmopathy. The CDR3 regions of TCR beta were amplified from RNA transcripts. Carried out on the TCR CDR3, a first-round RT-PCR used the HTBI primer set. TCRdb reprocessed the multiplex PCR reads via MiXCR and lists one record per CDR3 protein. The sample has around 300,000 distinct CDR3 sequences, roughly 14% seen once; the top ten hold just under 25%. Sequenced material: blood. Receptors were obtained from a woman aged 25 to 39 with Graves' hyperthyroidism.

This clonotype was recorded at least ten times. The genes are TRBV2 and TRBJ2-1; possible D gene TRBD2, 5 bases. Germline assignment: CDR1 SNHLY and CDR2 FYNNEI. V lost 6 bases to trimming and J lost 0 bases, with 12 bases between them. CDR3 length equals 15 residues. CDR3 amino acids: CASRVAFSSYNEQFF. Here the CDR3 DNA reads TGTGCCAGCAGGGTAGCGTTTAGCTCCTACAATGAGCAGTTCTTC.

The chain recombines TRBV7-9 with TRBJ2-7, with 12 bases lining up with TRBD2. Germline CDR1 and CDR2: SEHNR and FQNEAQ (reference sequence). Trimming removed 1 base from V and 0 bases from J; junction bases left unmatched: 4. The CDR3 is 17 residues long. For the CDR3, the DNA is TGTGCCAGCAGCTTAGGGGGACTAGCGGGTTTCTCCTACGAGCAGTACTTC. It is translated as CASSLGGLAGFSYEQYF.

This clonotype was counted ten times or more. V gene TRBV7-9 combines with J gene TRBJ2-1, with TRBD2 matching over 8 bases. Germline CDR1 SEHNR, CDR2 FQNEAQ (reference sequence). J was trimmed by 3 bases and V by 2 bases; bases with no gene match: 6. This CDR3 comprises 16 residues. CDR3 in amino acids: CASSLIWREDYNEQFF. The CDR3, as DNA: TGTGCCAGCAGCTTAATATGGCGGGAGGACTACAATGAGCAGTTCTTC.

The V gene is TRBV10-3, the J gene TRBJ1-5; 7 nucleotides agree with TRBD1. V lost 4 bases, J lost 5 bases, and 2 bases stayed unmatched. Germline V gene data show CDR1 as ENHRY and CDR2 as SYGVKD. This CDR3 has 13 amino acids. The CDR3 nucleotides read TGTGCCATCAGTGGACAGGGCGATCAGCCCCAGCATTTT. This translates into CAISGQGDQPQHF.

This clonotype was seen repeatedly, ten times or more. V usage is TRBV9 and J usage is TRBJ2-7; D possibly corresponds to TRBD1 (6 bases). V shed 4 bases and J shed 6 bases, with 20 bases lying between them. The germline V gene encodes CDR1 SGDLS and CDR2 YYNGEE. The CDR3 covers 15 residues. Here the CDR3 DNA reads TGTGCCAGCAGCCGTGACGGGCAGGGGACCACCGAGCAGTACTTC. Translated, it gives CASSRDGQGTTEQYF.

This clonotype was detected a few times. This sequence joins TRBV28 and TRBJ1-6; D is unclear. The CDR3 is 13 residues long. Trimming removed 7 bases at V and 10 bases at J, with 14 bases between. Germline-derived CDR1 and CDR2 are MDHEN and SYDVKM. The CDR3 coding sequence is TGTGCCAGCACCTACGATCCGGCCTCACCCCTCCACTTT. Translating it yields CASTYDPASPLHF.

Many counts were recorded for this clonotype. V usage is TRBV11-2 and J usage is TRBJ2-1, with TRBD2 matching over 7 bases. The CDR3 is made up of 15 amino acids. CDR1 is SGHAT and CDR2 is FQNNGV in the germline V gene. Losses at the gene ends were 4 bases for V and 3 bases for J; bases not matched to a gene: 6. CDR3 sequence reads: CASSSLAGRYNEQFF. The DNA for the CDR3 is TGTGCCAGCAGCTCCTTAGCGGGCCGCTACAATGAGCAGTTCTTC.

This clonotype was detected ten times or more. A junction boundary mismatches the germline segment, possibly from a read error. The rearrangement uses TRBV7-7 and TRBJ2-1, with a weak D call TRBD1 (6 bases). This CDR3 region has 13 residues. Germline V gene data show CDR1 as SSHAT and CDR2 as FNYEAQ (reference sequence). CDR3 protein: CASSRDTGNEQFF. As DNA, the CDR3 is TGTGCTAGCAGTCGGGACACCGGTAATGAGCAGTTCTTC.

This clonotype was found many times. The chain has TRBV7-9 and TRBJ2-3, with D perhaps TRBD1 (5 bases). Germline V gene data show CDR1 as SEHNR and CDR2 as FQNEAQ (reference sequence). V shed 4 bases and J shed 2 bases, with 22 bases lying between them. The CDR3 is made up of 18 amino acids. For the CDR3, the DNA is TGTGCCAGCAGCTCCCGCGCCCAGGGCCCTTACCCCACAGATACGCAGTATTTT. Translation gives CASSSRAQGPYPTDTQYF.

This clonotype was recorded many times. CDR3 coding DNA: TGTGCCAGCAGCGGTCACAGGGACGGCTATGGCTACACCTTC. The encoded protein is CASSGHRDGYGYTF. The chain uses TRBV5-5 and TRBJ1-2; possibly TRBD1 for D (6 bases). V lost 4 bases and J 4 bases, leaving 14 bases between the germline ends. Germline values: CDR1 SGHKS, CDR2 YYEKEE (reference sequence). The CDR3 loop spans 14 amino acids. Complete variable domain (other parts from reference TRBV5-5 and TRBJ1-2): DAGVTQSPTHLIKTRGQQVTLRCSPISGHKSVSWYQQVLGQGPQFIFQYYEKEERGRGNFPDRFSARQFPNYSSELNVNALLLGDSALYLCASSGHRDGYGYTFGSGTRLTVV.

This clonotype was counted between two and nine times. The chain employs TRBV12-3 or TRBV12-4 and TRBJ2-1; no reliable D call. This CDR3 is built from 13 residues. V was clipped by 6 bases and J by 7 bases, with 13 bases between them. This CDR3 reads CASRQRARNEQFF. CDR3 in DNA: TGTGCCAGCAGACAACGGGCCCGAAATGAGCAGTTCTTC.

The rearrangement uses TRBV3-1 and TRBJ2-7; D may match TRBD1 or TRBD2 (5 bases each). The CDR3 has 13 amino acids. The V gene lost 5 bases and the J gene lost 7 bases, with 15 bases spanning the gap. The V gene's germline CDR1 is LGHDT and CDR2 YNNKEL (reference sequence). The CDR3 protein is CASSTGATGEQYF. As DNA, the CDR3 is TGTGCCAGCAGCACAGGAGCGACGGGGGAGCAGTACTTC.

This clonotype was found a few times. This chain uses TRBV30 with TRBJ2-5, with D perhaps TRBD1 (6 bases). CDR3 length: 13 amino acids. CDR1 is GTSNPN and CDR2 is SVGIG in the germline V gene (reference sequence). V was cut by 3 bases and J by 7 bases, with 15 bases left in between. The CDR3 spells CAWRGTRGGTQYF. The CDR3 DNA reads as TGTGCCTGGAGGGGGACAAGGGGTGGGACCCAGTACTTC.

The genes are TRBV20-1 and TRBJ1-5, with 7 bases that match TRBD1. The J segment lost 3 bases and the V segment lost 3 bases, leaving 5 bases of the junction unmatched. The CDR3 loop spans 14 amino acids. Looked up from germline, CDR1 is DFQATT and CDR2 is SNEGSKA (reference sequence). DNA for the CDR3: TGCAGTGCTAGTGGGACAGCTATCAATCAGCCCCAGCATTTT. This codes for CSASGTAINQPQHF.

The chain combines TRBV19 with TRBJ2-1; D is unresolved. Germline V gene sequence: CDR1 LNHDA, CDR2 SQIVND (reference sequence). The CDR3 is 13 amino acids. The V end was cut by 4 bases, the J end by 5 bases, with 9 bases between. CDR3 protein: CASSTSLNNEQFF. DNA of the CDR3: TGTGCCAGTAGTACCAGCCTCAACAATGAGCAGTTCTTC. The full variable domain, in which reference TRBV19 and TRBJ2-1 provide the parts outside the CDR3, is DGGITQSPKYLFRKEGQNVTLSCEQNLNHDAMYWYRQDPGQGLRLIYYSQIVNDFQKGDIAEGYSVSREKKESFPLTVTSAQKNPTAFYLCASSTSLNNEQFFGPGTRLTVL.

The chain combines TRBV29-1 with TRBJ1-2; D might be TRBD1 (6 bases). Looked up from germline, CDR1 is SQVTM and CDR2 is ANQGSEA. The CDR3 consists of 14 residues. Trimming left V 3 bases short and J 4 bases short, with 15 bases between. The CDR3 protein is CSVERQADIYGYTF. DNA of the CDR3: TGCAGCGTTGAGAGACAGGCGGACATCTATGGCTACACCTTC.

This clonotype was observed many times. CDR3 in DNA: TGTGCCAGCAGCCAAGTCGGGGGTAATGCTGAAGCTTTCTTT. Its translation is CASSQVGGNAEAFF. The V gene is TRBV3-1, the J gene TRBJ1-1, with D perhaps TRBD1 (5 bases). Germline CDR1 reads LGHDT; CDR2 reads YNNKEL (reference sequence). The V end was cut by 1 base, the J end by 6 bases, with 12 bases between. The CDR3 sequence is 14 residues long.

This clonotype has at least ten counts. This chain connects TRBV6-1 to TRBJ2-7; D gene uncertain. CDR3 length: 13 residues. Germline V gene lookup returns CDR1 MNHNS and CDR2 SASEGT. Trimming shortened V by 5 bases and J by 2 bases, and 10 bases separated the two germline ends. In DNA form, the CDR3 reads TGTGCCAGCAGTCCAGGTTCTCCCTACGAGCAGTACTTC. Its translation: CASSPGSPYEQYF.

The sample holds a few counts of this clonotype. The chain uses TRBV7-9 and TRBJ1-1, with D possibly TRBD1 on 5 matching bases. The germline gives CDR1 SEHNR, CDR2 FQNEAQ (reference sequence). With 4 bases removed from V and 13 bases from J, the gap between germline ends came to 22 bases. The CDR3 sequence is 14 residues long. The CDR3 region has the DNA TGTGCCAGCAGCTACCCCCGGGACCGGGCTGAATTTTTCTTT. It yields the protein CASSYPRDRAEFFF.

This clonotype was counted at least ten times. V and J are TRBV28 and TRBJ2-1; D unresolved. This CDR3 has 13 residues. In germline, CDR1 is MDHEN, CDR2 SYDVKM. V shed 7 bases and J shed 8 bases, with 15 bases lying between them. The CDR3 loop is CASILSQGDEQFF. The CDR3 coding sequence is TGTGCCAGCATACTAAGCCAAGGTGATGAGCAGTTCTTC.

Ten or more counts support this clonotype. The chain links TRBV28 to TRBJ2-1, with 9 nucleotides matching TRBD1. This CDR3 region has 15 residues. Trimming took 5 bases from V and 2 from J; bases not matched to a gene: 4. CDR1 and CDR2 (germline): MDHEN, SYDVKM. Here the CDR3 reads CASSQYRGPYNEQFF. The DNA of the CDR3 is TGTGCCAGCAGTCAGTACAGGGGGCCCTACAATGAGCAGTTCTTC.

There are a few counts of this clonotype. The chain combines TRBV27 with TRBJ2-2; 10 positions match TRBD2. This CDR3 region has 16 residues. V shed 5 bases and J 2 bases; nucleotides not matched to a gene: 5. Germline V gives CDR1 MNHEY, CDR2 SMNVEV (reference sequence). CDR3 protein: CASSPLAGGNTGELFF. The CDR3 nucleotides read TGTGCCAGCAGTCCCTTAGCGGGAGGAAACACCGGGGAGCTGTTTTTT.

On this clonotype itself: At one boundary the junction diverges from the germline segment, which might be a read error. The V call is TRBV30, the J call TRBJ2-5, with 9 bases lining up with TRBD1. The germline V gene encodes CDR1 GTSNPN and CDR2 SVGIG (reference sequence). This CDR3 has 13 residues. The CDR3 DNA sequence: TGTGCCCGGAGGGACAGGGTTGGCGAGACCCAGTACTTC. Translating gives CARRDRVGETQYF.

The V gene is TRBV29-1, the J gene TRBJ1-2; unclear D gene. Trimming removed 6 bases at V and 1 base at J, with 15 bases between. This CDR3 spans 14 amino acids. Germline V gene sequence: CDR1 SQVTM, CDR2 ANQGSEA. This chain's CDR3 is CSVSGNQFNYGYTF. DNA for the CDR3: TGCAGCGTCTCCGGGAACCAATTTAACTATGGCTACACCTTC. Full variable domain (rest looked up from reference TRBV29-1 and TRBJ1-2): SAVISQKPSRDICQRGTSLTIQCQVDSQVTMMFWYRQQPGQSLTLIATANQGSEATYESGFVIDKFPISRPNLTFSTLTVSNMSPEDSSIYLCSVSGNQFNYGYTFGSGTRLTVV.

This clonotype came up many times. The rearrangement uses TRBV20-1 and TRBJ2-7; TRBD1 or TRBD2 may be the D gene (5 bases each). Germline values: CDR1 DFQATT, CDR2 SNEGSKA (reference sequence). CDR3 length: 13 residues. V was cut by 3 bases and J by 4 bases, with 13 bases left in between. In nucleotides, the CDR3 is TGCAGTGCTAGGGAGGACACCAGGTACGAGCAGTACTTC. The encoded protein is CSAREDTRYEQYF.

This clonotype has at least ten counts. The genes are TRBV11-2 and TRBJ2-2; D is ambiguous. Germline V CDR1 and CDR2: SGHAT, FQNNGV. V was shortened by 1 base and J by 0 bases, with 6 bases between the two germline ends. CDR3 length equals 15 residues. CDR3 nucleotides: TGTGCCAGCAGCTTAGGGGTTACGAACACCGGGGAGCTGTTTTTT. This encodes CASSLGVTNTGELFF.

In its sample, this clonotype was seen many times. A much larger clone sits a single nucleotide away, making a read error possible. The chain joins TRBV3-1 to TRBJ2-5; D call uncertain. The germline CDR1 and CDR2 sequences are LGHDT and YNNKEL (reference sequence). The CDR3 extends over 10 amino acids. V was clipped by 4 bases and J by 4 bases, with 1 base between them. This CDR3 is CASSRETQYF. The CDR3 DNA follows: TGTGCCAGCAGCCGAGAGACCCAGTACTTC.

The sample holds many counts of this clonotype. V is TRBV20-1 and J is TRBJ1-4; 7 positions agree with TRBD1. CDR3 length: 13 residues. From germline, CDR1 is DFQATT and CDR2 SNEGSKA (reference sequence). Trimming took 5 bases from V and 8 from J; bases not matched to a gene: 8. Here the CDR3 DNA reads TGCAGTGCTCGGGACAGTCTGCAAGAAAAACTGTTTTTT. As protein: CSARDSLQEKLFF.

This clonotype was picked up many times. The chain joins TRBV11-2 to TRBJ1-1; D is ambiguous. V was pared by 5 bases and J by 0 bases, with 7 bases between. The CDR3 length is 13 residues. Germline V gene data show CDR1 as SGHAT and CDR2 as FQNNGV. CDR3 bases: TGTGCCAGCAGCGACATCGTGAACACTGAAGCTTTCTTT. This encodes CASSDIVNTEAFF.